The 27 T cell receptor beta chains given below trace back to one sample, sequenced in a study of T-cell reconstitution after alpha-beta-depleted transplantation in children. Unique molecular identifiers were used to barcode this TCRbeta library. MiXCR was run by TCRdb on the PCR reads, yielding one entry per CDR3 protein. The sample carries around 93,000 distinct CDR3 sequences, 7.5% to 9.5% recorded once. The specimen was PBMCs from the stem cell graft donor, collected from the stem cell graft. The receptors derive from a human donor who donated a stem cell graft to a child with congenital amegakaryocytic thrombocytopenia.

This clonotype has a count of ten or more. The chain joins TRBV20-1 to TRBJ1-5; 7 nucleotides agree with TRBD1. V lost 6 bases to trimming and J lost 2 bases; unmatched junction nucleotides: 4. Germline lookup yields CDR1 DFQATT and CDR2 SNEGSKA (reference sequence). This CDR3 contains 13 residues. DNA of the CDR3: TGCAGTGCAGATGACAGGGGCAATCAGCCCCAGCATTTT. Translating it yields CSADDRGNQPQHF.

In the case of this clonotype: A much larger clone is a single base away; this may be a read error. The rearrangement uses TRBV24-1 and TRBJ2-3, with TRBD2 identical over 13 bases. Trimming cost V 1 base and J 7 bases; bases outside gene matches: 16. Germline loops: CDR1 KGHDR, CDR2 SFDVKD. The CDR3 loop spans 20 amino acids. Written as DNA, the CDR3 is TGTGCCACCAGTGATTTTCGTCGGACGGGGACTAGCGGGATGGTAAATACGCAGTATTTT. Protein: CATSDFRRTGTSGMVNTQYF.

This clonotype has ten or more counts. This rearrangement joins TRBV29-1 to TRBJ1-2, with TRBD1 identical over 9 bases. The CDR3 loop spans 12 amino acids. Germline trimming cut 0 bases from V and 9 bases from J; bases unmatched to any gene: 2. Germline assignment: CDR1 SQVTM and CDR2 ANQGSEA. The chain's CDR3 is CSVEDGQGRYTF. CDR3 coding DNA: TGCAGCGTTGAAGATGGACAGGGGCGCTACACCTTC.

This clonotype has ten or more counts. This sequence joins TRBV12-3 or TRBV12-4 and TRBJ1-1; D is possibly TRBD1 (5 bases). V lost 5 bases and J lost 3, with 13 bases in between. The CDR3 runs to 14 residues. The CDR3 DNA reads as TGTGCCAGCAGTCCTCGGGACTTCCACACTGAAGCTTTCTTT. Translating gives CASSPRDFHTEAFF.

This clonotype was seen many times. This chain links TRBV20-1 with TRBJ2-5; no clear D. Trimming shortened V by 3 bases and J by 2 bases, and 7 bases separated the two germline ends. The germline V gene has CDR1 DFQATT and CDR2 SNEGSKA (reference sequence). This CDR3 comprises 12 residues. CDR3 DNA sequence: TGCAGTGCTAGTCGGCCTCAAGAGACCCAGTACTTC. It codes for CSASRPQETQYF.

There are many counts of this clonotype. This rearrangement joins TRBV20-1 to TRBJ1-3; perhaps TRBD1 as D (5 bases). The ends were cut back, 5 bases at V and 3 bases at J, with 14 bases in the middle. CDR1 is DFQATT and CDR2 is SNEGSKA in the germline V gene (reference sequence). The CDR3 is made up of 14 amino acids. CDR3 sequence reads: CSADPGDFGNTIYF. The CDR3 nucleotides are TGCAGTGCTGACCCGGGGGACTTTGGAAACACCATATATTTT.

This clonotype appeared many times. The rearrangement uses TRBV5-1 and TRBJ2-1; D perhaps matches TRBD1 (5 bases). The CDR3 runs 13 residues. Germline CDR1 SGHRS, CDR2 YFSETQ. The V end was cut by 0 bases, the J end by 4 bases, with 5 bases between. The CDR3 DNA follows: TGCGCCAGCAGCTTGGACAGGTACAATGAGCAGTTCTTC. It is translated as CASSLDRYNEQFF.

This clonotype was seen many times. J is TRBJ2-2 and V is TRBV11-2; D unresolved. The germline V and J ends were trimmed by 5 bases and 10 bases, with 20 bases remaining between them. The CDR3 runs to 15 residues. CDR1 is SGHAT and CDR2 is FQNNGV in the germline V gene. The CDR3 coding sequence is TGTGCCAGCAGCCCAGAGGCGGTGGGCGCAAAGGAGCTGTTTTTT. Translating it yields CASSPEAVGAKELFF.

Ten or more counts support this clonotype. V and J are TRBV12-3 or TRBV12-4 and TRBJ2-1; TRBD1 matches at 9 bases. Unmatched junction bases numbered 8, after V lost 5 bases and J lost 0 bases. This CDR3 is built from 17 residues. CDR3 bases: TGTGCCAGCAGTCCCCTGAGGACAGGGGTCTCCTACAATGAGCAGTTCTTC. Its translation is CASSPLRTGVSYNEQFF.

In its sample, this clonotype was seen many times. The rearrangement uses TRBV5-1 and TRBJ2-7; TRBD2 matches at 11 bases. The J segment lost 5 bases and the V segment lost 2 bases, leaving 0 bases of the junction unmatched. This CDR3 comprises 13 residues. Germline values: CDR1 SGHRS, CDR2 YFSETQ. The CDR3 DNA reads TGCGCCAGCAGCTTACTAGCGGGAGACGAGCAGTACTTC. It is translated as CASSLLAGDEQYF.

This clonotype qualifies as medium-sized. The CDR3 region is CSVGRQRGGSANEQFF. In nucleotides, the CDR3 is TGCAGCGTTGGCCGACAAAGGGGGGGGTCGGCCAATGAGCAGTTCTTC. The chain carries TRBV29-1 and TRBJ2-1, with D perhaps matching TRBD2 (7 bases). The V end was cut by 4 bases, the J end by 6 bases, with 22 bases between. Germline lookup yields CDR1 SQVTM and CDR2 ANQGSEA. This CDR3 spans 16 amino acids.

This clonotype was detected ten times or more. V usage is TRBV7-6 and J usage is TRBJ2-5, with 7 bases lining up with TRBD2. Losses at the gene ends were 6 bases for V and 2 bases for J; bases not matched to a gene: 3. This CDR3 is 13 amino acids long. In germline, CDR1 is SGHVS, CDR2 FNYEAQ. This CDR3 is CASRGSGQETQYF. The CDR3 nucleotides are TGTGCCAGCAGAGGTAGCGGGCAAGAGACCCAGTACTTC.

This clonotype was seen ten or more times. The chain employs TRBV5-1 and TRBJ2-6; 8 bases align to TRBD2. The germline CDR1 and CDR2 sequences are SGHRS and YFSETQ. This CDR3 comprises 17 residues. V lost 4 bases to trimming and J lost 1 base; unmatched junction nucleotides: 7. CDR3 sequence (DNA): TGCGCCAGCAGCAATCAGGGCGGGGGGTCTGGGGCCAACGTCCTGACTTTC. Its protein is CASSNQGGGSGANVLTF.

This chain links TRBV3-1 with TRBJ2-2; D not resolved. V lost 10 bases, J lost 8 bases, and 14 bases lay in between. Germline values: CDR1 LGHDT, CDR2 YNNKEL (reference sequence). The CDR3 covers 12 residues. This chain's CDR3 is CATSPLEGELFF. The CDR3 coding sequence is TGTGCCACCTCCCCCCTAGAAGGGGAGCTGTTTTTT.

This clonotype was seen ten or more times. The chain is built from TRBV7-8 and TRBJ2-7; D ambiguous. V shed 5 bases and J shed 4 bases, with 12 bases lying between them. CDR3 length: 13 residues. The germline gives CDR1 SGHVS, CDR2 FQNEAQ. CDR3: CASSPTPLYEQYF. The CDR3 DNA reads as TGTGCCAGCAGCCCGACCCCCCTGTACGAGCAGTACTTC.

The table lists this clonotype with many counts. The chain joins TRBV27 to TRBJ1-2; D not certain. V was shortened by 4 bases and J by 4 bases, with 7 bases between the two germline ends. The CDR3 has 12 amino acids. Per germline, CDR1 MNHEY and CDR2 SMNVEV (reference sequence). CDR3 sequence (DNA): TGTGCCAGCAGTTCAAAGACCTATGGCTACACCTTC. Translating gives CASSSKTYGYTF.

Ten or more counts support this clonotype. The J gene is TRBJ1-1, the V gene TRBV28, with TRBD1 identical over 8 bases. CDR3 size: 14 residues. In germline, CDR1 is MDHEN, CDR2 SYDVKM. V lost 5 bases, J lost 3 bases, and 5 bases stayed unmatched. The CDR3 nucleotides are TGTGCCAGCAGTCCGGACAGGGAGGACACTGAAGCTTTCTTT. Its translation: CASSPDREDTEAFF.

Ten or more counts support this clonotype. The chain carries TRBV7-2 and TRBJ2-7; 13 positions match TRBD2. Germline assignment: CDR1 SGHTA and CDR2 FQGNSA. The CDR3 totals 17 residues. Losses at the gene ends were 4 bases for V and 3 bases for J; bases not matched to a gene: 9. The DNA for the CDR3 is TGTGCCAGCAGCTGGGGACTAGCGGGACGTGTAAACTACGAGCAGTACTTC. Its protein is CASSWGLAGRVNYEQYF. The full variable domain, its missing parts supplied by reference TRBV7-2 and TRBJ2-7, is GAGVSQSPSNKVTEKGKDVELRCDPISGHTALYWYRQSLGQGLEFLIYFQGNSAPDKSGLPSDRFSAERTGGSVSTLTIQRTQQEDSAVYLCASSWGLAGRVNYEQYFGPGTRLTVT.

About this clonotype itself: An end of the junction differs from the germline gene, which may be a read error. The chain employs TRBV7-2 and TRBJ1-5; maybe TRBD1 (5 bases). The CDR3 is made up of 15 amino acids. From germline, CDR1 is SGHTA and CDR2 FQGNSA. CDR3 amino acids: CASSTDRGSSQPQHF. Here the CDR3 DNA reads TGTGCCAGCAGCACAGATAGGGGCAGCAGTCAGCCCCAGCATTTT. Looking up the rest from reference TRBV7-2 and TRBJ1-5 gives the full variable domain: GAGVSQSPSNKVTEKGKDVELRCDPISGHTALYWYRQSLGQGLEFLIYFQGNSAPDKSGLPSDRFSAERTGGSVSTLTIQRTQQEDSAVYLCASSTDRGSSQPQHFGDGTRLSIL.

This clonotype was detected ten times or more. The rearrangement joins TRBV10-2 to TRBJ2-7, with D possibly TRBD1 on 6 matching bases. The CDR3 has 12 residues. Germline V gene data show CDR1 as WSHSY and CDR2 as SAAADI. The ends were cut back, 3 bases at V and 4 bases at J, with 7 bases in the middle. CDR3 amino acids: CASSERGYEQYF. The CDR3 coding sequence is TGCGCCAGCAGTGAAAGGGGGTACGAGCAGTACTTC.

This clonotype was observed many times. The CDR3 bases are TGTGCCAGCAGCTGGCGGACAGGGAGCTACGAGCAGTACTTC. Translation: CASSWRTGSYEQYF. The chain links TRBV5-6 to TRBJ2-7; TRBD1 matches 8 bases. Looked up from germline, CDR1 is SGHDT and CDR2 is YYEEEE. This CDR3 comprises 14 residues. Unmatched junction bases numbered 5, after V lost 3 bases and J lost 3 bases.

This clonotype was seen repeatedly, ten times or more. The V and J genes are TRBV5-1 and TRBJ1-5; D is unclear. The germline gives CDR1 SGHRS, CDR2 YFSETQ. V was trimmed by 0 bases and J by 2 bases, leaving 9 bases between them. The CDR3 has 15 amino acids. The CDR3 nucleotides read TGCGCCAGCAGCTTGGCCCCGATGGGCAATCAGCCCCAGCATTTT. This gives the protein CASSLAPMGNQPQHF.

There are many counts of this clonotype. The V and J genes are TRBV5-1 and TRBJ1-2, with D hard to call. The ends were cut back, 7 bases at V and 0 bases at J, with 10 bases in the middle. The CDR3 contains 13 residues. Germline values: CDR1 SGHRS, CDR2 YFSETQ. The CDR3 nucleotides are TGCGCCAGCTCCCCCGCGGCTAACTATGGCTACACCTTC. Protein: CASSPAANYGYTF.

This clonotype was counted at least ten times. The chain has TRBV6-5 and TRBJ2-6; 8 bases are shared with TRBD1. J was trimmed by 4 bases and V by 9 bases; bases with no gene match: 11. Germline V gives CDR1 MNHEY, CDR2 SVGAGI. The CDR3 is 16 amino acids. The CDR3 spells CASTGGFSEGANVLTF. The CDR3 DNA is TGTGCCAGTACAGGGGGTTTTTCGGAAGGGGCCAACGTCCTGACTTTC.

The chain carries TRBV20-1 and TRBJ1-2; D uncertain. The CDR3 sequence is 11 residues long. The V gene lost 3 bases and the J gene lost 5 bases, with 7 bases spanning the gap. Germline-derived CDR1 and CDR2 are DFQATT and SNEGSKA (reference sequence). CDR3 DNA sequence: TGCAGTGCTAGGAGTCAGTATGGCTACACCTTC. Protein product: CSARSQYGYTF.

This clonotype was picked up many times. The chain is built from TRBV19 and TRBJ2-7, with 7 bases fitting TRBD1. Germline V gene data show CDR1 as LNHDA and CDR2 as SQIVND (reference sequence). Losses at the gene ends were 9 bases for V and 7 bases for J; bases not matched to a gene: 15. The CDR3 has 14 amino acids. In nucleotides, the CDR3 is TGTGCCAGCGAACGGACAGGAGCCTCGCGGGAGCAGTACTTC. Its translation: CASERTGASREQYF. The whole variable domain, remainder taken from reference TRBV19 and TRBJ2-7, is DGGITQSPKYLFRKEGQNVTLSCEQNLNHDAMYWYRQDPGQGLRLIYYSQIVNDFQKGDIAEGYSVSREKKESFPLTVTSAQKNPTAFYLCASERTGASREQYFGPGTRLTVT.

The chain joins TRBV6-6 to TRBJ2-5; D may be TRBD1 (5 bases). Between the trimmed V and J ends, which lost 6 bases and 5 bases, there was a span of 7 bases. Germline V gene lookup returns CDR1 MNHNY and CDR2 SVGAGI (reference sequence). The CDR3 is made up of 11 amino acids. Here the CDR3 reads CASRKGETQYF. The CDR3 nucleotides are TGTGCCAGCAGAAAGGGGGAGACCCAGTACTTC.